This entry lists 2 T cell receptor beta chains sequenced from one sample in a study of T cell clones after liver transplantation. The table came from immunoSEQ multiplex PCR; TCRdb's copy has only in-frame clones and leaves some out. The sample holds fewer than 80,000 clones, around 84% seen once. Sequenced here: CD4+ T cells from blood, sampled around 50 months after liver transplant. These receptors were taken from a human patient who received a liver transplant. The graft donor may have contributed some T cells.

In nucleotides, the CDR3 is TGTGCCAGCTCAGGGTTTAAAGGAGGGGTTGGTGAAGCTTTCTTT. It encodes CASSGFKGGVGEAFF. This chain connects TRBV18 to TRBJ1-1; D is perhaps TRBD1 (5 bases). Germline V gives CDR1 KGHSH, CDR2 LQKENI. The ends were cut back, 5 bases at V and 7 bases at J, with 20 bases in the middle. The CDR3 length is 15 residues.

The V and J genes are TRBV2 and TRBJ1-5; 9 bases map to TRBD1. The CDR3 is 14 residues long. Germline-derived CDR1 and CDR2 are SNHLY and FYNNEI. V was pared by 1 base and J by 5 bases, with 0 bases of the junction left unmatched. This chain's CDR3 is CASSEGTGDQPQHF. For the CDR3, the DNA is TGTGCCAGCAGTGAAGGGACAGGGGATCAGCCCCAGCATTTT.